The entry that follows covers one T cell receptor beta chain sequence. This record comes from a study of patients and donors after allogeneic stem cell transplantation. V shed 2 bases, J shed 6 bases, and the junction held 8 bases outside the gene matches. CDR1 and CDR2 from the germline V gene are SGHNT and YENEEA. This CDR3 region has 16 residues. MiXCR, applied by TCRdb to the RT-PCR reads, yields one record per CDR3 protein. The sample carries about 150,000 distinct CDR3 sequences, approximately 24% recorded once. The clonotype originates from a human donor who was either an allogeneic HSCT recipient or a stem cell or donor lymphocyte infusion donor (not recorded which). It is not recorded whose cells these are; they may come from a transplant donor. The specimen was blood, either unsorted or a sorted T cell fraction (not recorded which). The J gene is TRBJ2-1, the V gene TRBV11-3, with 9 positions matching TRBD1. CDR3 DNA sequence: TGTGCCAGCAGCTTACGTATACAGGGGGCAGCCAATGAGCAGTTCTTC. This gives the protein CASSLRIQGAANEQFF.